This record looks at one T cell receptor beta chain sequence and its context. The source of the sample is a study of technical replicates of blood from a few donors. The assay was immunoSEQ multiplex PCR, and TCRdb's table has in-frame clones only and misses some. Of approximately 51,000 clones listed, 80% to 95% are singletons. This receptor was taken from a human donor in good health. Some clones in this sample may be carry-over from other donors' samples. What was sequenced was PBMCs.

The CDR3 DNA sequence: TGTGCCAGCAGTAAGACTAGCCCAGATACGCAGTATTTT. Translating gives CASSKTSPDTQYF. The chain joins TRBV7-6 to TRBJ2-3; 7 nucleotides match TRBD2. Looked up from germline, CDR1 is SGHVS and CDR2 is FNYEAQ. Unmatched junction bases numbered 4, after V lost 6 bases and J lost 4 bases. CDR3 size: 13 residues.